Listed here are 30 T cell receptor beta chains from one sample, sequenced in a study of tumor-infiltrating lymphocytes in localized non-small cell lung cancer. Sequencing was performed with immunoSEQ multiplex PCR; in TCRdb, only in-frame clones are kept and a portion is missing. In the table there are approximately 9,700 clones, 72% of which are singletons. Sequencing was performed on lung tumor tissue. The receptor set was obtained from a human donor with non-small cell lung cancer.

CDR3 sequence: CSAWKYEQYF. DNA of the CDR3: TGCAGTGCCTGGAAGTACGAGCAGTACTTC. V and J are TRBV20-1 and TRBJ2-7; D gene uncertain. Per the germline V gene, CDR1 is DFQATT and CDR2 is SNEGSKA (reference sequence). The CDR3 length is 10 residues. V was clipped by 6 bases and J by 4 bases, with 7 bases between them.

V and J are TRBV29-1 and TRBJ1-2, with 7 bases aligning to TRBD1. V lost 4 bases to trimming and J lost 5 bases; unmatched junction nucleotides: 13. This CDR3 spans 15 amino acids. The germline V gene encodes CDR1 SQVTM and CDR2 ANQGSEA. The CDR3: CSVVDRVLGEYGYTF. The CDR3 bases are TGCAGCGTTGTAGACAGGGTCCTAGGAGAGTATGGCTACACCTTC.

The chain uses TRBV5-3 and TRBJ2-7; D might be TRBD1 or TRBD2, each matching 5 bases. TRBV5-3 qualifies as an ORF whose function is uncertain. The CDR3 runs to 17 residues. Trimming cost V 1 base and J 2 bases, with 19 bases left between them. CDR3 sequence (DNA): TGTGCCAGAAGCTTGTTCGGGGCCCGTAGCCAGACCTACGAGCAGTACTTC. It codes for CARSLFGARSQTYEQYF.

This clone has more than one count but fewer than ten. V is TRBV19 and J is TRBJ1-1; maybe TRBD1 (6 bases). The CDR3 has 16 amino acids. V lost 7 bases and J 5 bases, leaving 23 bases between the germline ends. Per the germline V gene, CDR1 is LNHDA and CDR2 is SQIVND (reference sequence). CDR3 in amino acids: CASKGRGGALRTEAFF. CDR3 DNA sequence: TGTGCCAGTAAGGGGAGGGGGGGCGCTTTGAGGACTGAAGCTTTCTTT.

This clone was found a few times. The chain recombines TRBV20-1 with TRBJ2-2; D is unresolved. V was clipped by 6 bases and J by 6 bases, with 8 bases between them. The CDR3 totals 11 residues. CDR1 and CDR2 from the germline V gene are DFQATT and SNEGSKA (reference sequence). CDR3 region: CSAGSPGELFF. CDR3 DNA: TGCAGTGCCGGAAGCCCCGGGGAGCTGTTTTTT.

This chain uses TRBV7-2 with TRBJ1-5; 8 bases map to TRBD1. The CDR3 is made up of 16 amino acids. V shed 5 bases and J 3 bases; nucleotides not matched to a gene: 9. Germline assignment: CDR1 SGHTA and CDR2 FQGNSA. The CDR3 reads CASSPSVGQDNQPQHF. DNA of the CDR3: TGTGCCAGCAGCCCCTCGGTGGGACAGGACAATCAGCCCCAGCATTTT. The variable domain in full, with the rest retrieved from reference TRBV7-2 and TRBJ1-5, is GAGVSQSPSNKVTEKGKDVELRCDPISGHTALYWYRQSLGQGLEFLIYFQGNSAPDKSGLPSDRFSAERTGGSVSTLTIQRTQQEDSAVYLCASSPSVGQDNQPQHFGDGTRLSIL.

A few counts support this clone. This sequence joins TRBV5-8 and TRBJ1-5; D possibly corresponds to TRBD1 (6 bases). This CDR3 comprises 15 residues. Germline V gene lookup returns CDR1 SGHTS and CDR2 YDEGEE. Trimming left V 4 bases short and J 5 bases short, with 16 bases between. The CDR3 loop reads CASSPGTQYYQPQHF. CDR3 DNA sequence: TGTGCCAGCAGCCCCGGGACACAGTATTATCAGCCCCAGCATTTT.

The chain uses TRBV9 and TRBJ1-5; no clear D. There are 13 residues in the CDR3. V was pared by 0 bases and J by 3 bases, with 4 bases between. The V gene's germline CDR1 is SGDLS and CDR2 YYNGEE. CDR3 amino acids: CASSVGNNQPQHF. The CDR3 DNA reads TGTGCCAGCAGCGTAGGTAACAATCAGCCCCAGCATTTT.

The rearrangement links TRBV27 to TRBJ2-3; 14 bases fit TRBD2. The V segment lost 3 bases and the J segment 2 bases; nucleotides outside the gene matches: 7. Germline assignment: CDR1 MNHEY and CDR2 SMNVEV (reference sequence). The CDR3 runs to 18 residues. The CDR3 here is CASSFRLAGGRYTDTQYF. For the CDR3, the DNA is TGTGCCAGCAGTTTTCGACTAGCGGGGGGGAGATACACAGATACGCAGTATTTT.

J is TRBJ2-1 and V is TRBV30; possible D gene TRBD1, 6 bases. The CDR3 loop spans 13 amino acids. Looked up from germline, CDR1 is GTSNPN and CDR2 is SVGIG (reference sequence). V was shortened by 1 base and J by 11 bases, with 15 bases between the two germline ends. The CDR3: CAWSGTGIGQQFF. DNA of the CDR3: TGTGCCTGGAGTGGAACAGGGATCGGGCAGCAGTTCTTC.

The V call is TRBV18, the J call TRBJ1-4; tentatively, D is TRBD1 (5 bases). This CDR3 region has 15 residues. CDR1 is KGHSH, CDR2 LQKENI, per germline. V lost 6 bases and J lost 6, with 17 bases in between. CDR3 sequence (DNA): TGTGCCAGCTCGCTAGACGGGACGACGGATGAAAAACTGTTTTTT. Its translation: CASSLDGTTDEKLFF.

DNA of the CDR3: TGCGCCAGCAGCTTGTCCGTGACAGGGAATGAAAAACTGTTTTTT. Amino acid sequence: CASSLSVTGNEKLFF. The chain uses TRBV5-1 and TRBJ1-4; 7 nucleotides match TRBD1. V gave up 1 base and J gave up 5 bases; unmatched junction bases: 5. Per the germline V gene, CDR1 is SGHRS and CDR2 is YFSETQ. The CDR3 loop spans 15 amino acids.

This sequence joins TRBV7-3 and TRBJ1-2; 8 bases fit TRBD1. Germline V CDR1 and CDR2: SGHTA, FQGTGA. The ends lost 5 bases at V and 5 bases at J; junction bases unmatched: 7. There are 14 residues in the CDR3. CDR3 residues: CASSPRDRSYGYTF. The CDR3 DNA sequence: TGTGCCAGCAGCCCTAGGGACAGGAGTTATGGCTACACCTTC.

This clone was seen only a few times. J is TRBJ1-2 and V is TRBV28; 9 positions agree with TRBD1. With 7 bases clipped from V and 7 bases from J, the junction kept 10 bases outside the gene matches. This CDR3 contains 14 residues. CDR1 and CDR2 (germline): MDHEN, SYDVKM. The CDR3 reads CASKSGQGRGGYTF. For the CDR3, the DNA is TGTGCCAGCAAAAGTGGACAGGGGCGAGGTGGCTACACCTTC.

CDR3 DNA: TGTGCCAGTAGTCTAGGGGGTGCCCGAGGGGATCAGCCCCAGCATTTT. It encodes CASSLGGARGDQPQHF. V gene TRBV19 combines with J gene TRBJ1-5, with D perhaps TRBD1 (6 bases). V dropped 5 bases and J dropped 5 bases, with 19 bases sitting between them. Per germline, CDR1 LNHDA and CDR2 SQIVND (reference sequence). This CDR3 spans 16 amino acids.

This chain uses TRBV18 with TRBJ2-7; 10 bases are a match to TRBD1. The V and J ends lost 3 bases and 4 bases, in that order; junction bases with no gene match: 3. This CDR3 has 14 amino acids. The germline V gene encodes CDR1 KGHSH and CDR2 LQKENI. This CDR3 is CASSPGQGIYEQYF. The CDR3 DNA reads as TGTGCCAGCTCACCGGGACAGGGGATTTACGAGCAGTACTTC.

The chain joins TRBV10-1 to TRBJ2-2; possibly TRBD2 for D (6 bases). With 6 bases removed from V and 0 bases from J, the gap between germline ends came to 11 bases. The CDR3 has 15 residues. Germline-derived CDR1 and CDR2 are WNHNN and SYGVQD (reference sequence). The CDR3 protein is CASSQAGTNTGELFF. CDR3 sequence (DNA): TGCGCCAGCAGCCAGGCGGGGACGAACACCGGGGAGCTGTTTTTT.

The gene calls are TRBV14 and TRBJ2-1; 8 bases align to TRBD2. Looked up from germline, CDR1 is SGHDN and CDR2 is FVKESK. V shed 2 bases and J 7 bases; nucleotides not matched to a gene: 7. The CDR3 has 15 amino acids. The DNA of the CDR3 is TGTGCCAGCAGCCAACAAACGGGGGGGCCAAATGAGCAGTTCTTC. The encoded protein is CASSQQTGGPNEQFF.

CDR3: CASRSQGAAFF. As DNA, the CDR3 is TGTGCCAGCAGATCCCAGGGGGCAGCTTTCTTT. The chain uses TRBV7-9 and TRBJ1-1, with 8 positions matching TRBD1. This CDR3 has 11 residues. CDR1 and CDR2 from the germline V gene are SEHNR and FQNEAQ (reference sequence). J was trimmed by 10 bases and V by 6 bases; bases with no gene match: 4.

This clone appeared a single time. V gene TRBV2 combines with J gene TRBJ1-4; D is possibly TRBD1 (5 bases). The CDR3 length is 12 residues. CDR1 is SNHLY, CDR2 FYNNEI, per germline. V was clipped by 10 bases and J by 7 bases, with 13 bases between them. The CDR3 protein is CATRRDGEKLFF. The CDR3 region has the DNA TGTGCCACCCGGCGGGACGGTGAAAAACTGTTTTTT.

This clone was picked up a small number of times. This sequence joins TRBV14 and TRBJ2-2, with unresolved D. The V end lost 1 base, the J end lost 9 bases, and 9 bases lay between the germline ends. Germline CDR1 reads SGHDN; CDR2 reads FVKESK. CDR3 length: 13 amino acids. The CDR3 here is CASSQGGIRELFF. CDR3 nucleotide sequence: TGTGCCAGCAGCCAAGGTGGTATCCGGGAGCTGTTTTTT.

The chain is built from TRBV7-8 and TRBJ2-7; D is uncertain. Germline lookup yields CDR1 SGHVS and CDR2 FQNEAQ. This CDR3 has 12 amino acids. V was cut by 5 bases and J by 6 bases, with 11 bases left in between. In DNA form, the CDR3 reads TGTGCCAGCAGCGCTCACTTGGGCGAGCAGTACTTC. Its translation is CASSAHLGEQYF.

The CDR3 is CASSSRGAGIQYF. The CDR3 DNA sequence: TGTGCCAGCAGCTCCCGCGGGGCGGGCATTCAGTACTTC. The chain couples TRBV9 to TRBJ2-4, with D tentatively TRBD2 (6 bases). Deletions cut 4 bases from V and 9 bases from J, with 14 bases between. The germline gives CDR1 SGDLS, CDR2 YYNGEE. The CDR3 is made up of 13 amino acids.

The chain has TRBV9 and TRBJ2-1, with D perhaps matching TRBD1 or TRBD2 (5 bases each). V dropped 0 bases and J dropped 1 base, with 8 bases sitting between them. CDR1 and CDR2 from the germline V gene are SGDLS and YYNGEE. This CDR3 spans 15 amino acids. The CDR3 spells CASSVAWGSYNEQFF. CDR3 coding DNA: TGTGCCAGCAGCGTAGCTTGGGGGTCCTACAATGAGCAGTTCTTC. The full variable domain, rest sourced from reference TRBV9 and TRBJ2-1, is DSGVTQTPKHLITATGQRVTLRCSPRSGDLSVYWYQQSLDQGLQFLIQYYNGEERAKGNILERFSAQQFPDLHSELNLSSLELGDSALYFCASSVAWGSYNEQFFGPGTRLTVL.

The chain uses TRBV9 and TRBJ2-6; 14 bases fit TRBD2. Per germline, CDR1 SGDLS and CDR2 YYNGEE. J gave up 3 bases and V 4 bases, and 3 bases lay outside the gene matches. The CDR3 is made up of 17 amino acids. The CDR3, as DNA: TGTGCCAGCAGCTTGGGACTAGCGGGAGTTGGGGCCAACGTCCTGACTTTC. Translated: CASSLGLAGVGANVLTF.

V gene TRBV29-1 combines with J gene TRBJ2-3; tentative D call: TRBD2 (6 bases). Germline CDR1 is SQVTM and CDR2 is ANQGSEA. There are 12 residues in the CDR3. Trimming left V 3 bases short and J 3 bases short, with 7 bases between. In DNA, the CDR3 is TGCAGCGTTGACAGCGGGACAGATACGCAGTATTTT. Protein sequence: CSVDSGTDTQYF.

This clone occurred a few times. The J gene is TRBJ1-2, the V gene TRBV19; tentative D call: TRBD1 (6 bases). V lost 5 bases to trimming and J lost 5 bases, with 18 bases between them. Germline CDR1 LNHDA, CDR2 SQIVND (reference sequence). CDR3 length equals 15 residues. CDR3 protein: CASSAGGLSHYGYTF. CDR3 DNA sequence: TGTGCCAGTAGTGCTGGGGGGCTTTCTCATTATGGCTACACCTTC. The full variable domain, in which reference TRBV19 and TRBJ1-2 provide the parts outside the CDR3, is DGGITQSPKYLFRKEGQNVTLSCEQNLNHDAMYWYRQDPGQGLRLIYYSQIVNDFQKGDIAEGYSVSREKKESFPLTVTSAQKNPTAFYLCASSAGGLSHYGYTFGSGTRLTVV.

For this clone: The final CDR3 position lacks the conserved phenylalanine or tryptophan, pointing to a likely read error. V is TRBV14 and J is TRBJ1-1; D gene uncertain. The CDR3 is 16 residues long. Germline V gene lookup returns CDR1 SGHDN and CDR2 FVKESK. Trimming removed 11 bases from V and 0 bases from J, with 22 bases in between. CDR3 sequence reads: CACTPDGPAMNTEAFL. CDR3 nucleotides: TGTGCCTGCACCCCAGACGGTCCAGCCATGAACACTGAAGCTTTCCTT.

The CDR3 loop reads CASSFSSGGFRTDTQYF. Here the CDR3 DNA reads TGCGCCAGCAGCTTTAGTAGCGGGGGGTTCCGCACAGATACGCAGTATTTT. The rearrangement joins TRBV5-1 to TRBJ2-3, with 10 positions matching TRBD2. The V gene end was trimmed by 2 bases and the J gene end by 1 base; junction bases not matched to a gene: 7. CDR3 length: 17 amino acids. Germline CDR1 reads SGHRS; CDR2 reads YFSETQ. The complete variable domain, with remaining parts taken from reference TRBV5-1 and TRBJ2-3, reads KAGVTQTPRYLIKTRGQQVTLSCSPISGHRSVSWYQQTPGQGLQFLFEYFSETQRNKGNFPGRFSGRQFSNSRSEMNVSTLELGDSALYLCASSFSSGGFRTDTQYFGPGTRLTVL.

The chain carries TRBV20-1 and TRBJ1-3; no definite D call. V dropped 4 bases and J dropped 7 bases, with 8 bases sitting between them. This CDR3 has 11 residues. Germline V lookup: CDR1 DFQATT, CDR2 SNEGSKA (reference sequence). Written as DNA, the CDR3 is TGCAGTGCTAAATTCGGGAACACCATATATTTT. This translates into CSAKFGNTIYF.